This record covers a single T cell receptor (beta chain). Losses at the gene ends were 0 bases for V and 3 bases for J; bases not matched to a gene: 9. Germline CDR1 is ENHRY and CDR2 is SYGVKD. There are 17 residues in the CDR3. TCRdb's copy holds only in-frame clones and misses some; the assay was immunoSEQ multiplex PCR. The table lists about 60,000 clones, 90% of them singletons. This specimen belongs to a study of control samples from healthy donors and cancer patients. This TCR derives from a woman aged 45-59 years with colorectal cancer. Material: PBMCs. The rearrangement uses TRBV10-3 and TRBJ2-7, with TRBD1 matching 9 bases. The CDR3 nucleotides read TGTGCCATCAGTGAGTCGGGAGCCGGGACAGGGTTCTACGAGCAGTACTTC. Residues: CAISESGAGTGFYEQYF.